This entry features one T cell receptor (beta chain) sequence. From fresh peripheral blood, 8.5 to 10 ml in volume, the PBMCs were obtained. This sample was taken from a study of Graves' ophthalmopathy and Graves' hyperthyroidism. Investigators amplified TCR beta CDR3 regions from RNA transcripts. First-round RT-PCR relied on HTBI primers, and a second-round multiplex PCR came next. From the multiplex PCR reads, TCRdb called clonotypes with MiXCR, one entry per CDR3 protein. The sample lists 660,000 or so distinct CDR3 sequences; roughly 39% were seen once. The V gene's germline CDR1 is MNHEY and CDR2 SVGAGI. CDR3 length: 15 residues. Trimming at V came to 5 bases and at J to 4 bases, leaving 3 bases not matched to a gene.

The sequenced material came from peripheral blood. The rearrangement uses TRBV6-5 and TRBJ2-7; 15 bases line up with TRBD2. This sequence originates from an adult man with Graves' ophthalmopathy. CDR3 sequence (DNA): TGTGCCAGCAGTGCCGGGACTAGCGGGAGGTACGAGCAGTACTTC. Amino acids: CASSAGTSGRYEQYF.